The clone carrying this TCR beta chain was seen a handful of times. Its antigen is unknown. The data were taken from a study of OX40 agonist ivuxolimab in advanced cancers. Findings and caveats of the study: Dose levels from 0.1 to 3.0 mg/kg saw CD4+ and CD8+ blood T cells expand clonally by week 6.

Clones were sequenced by immunoSEQ multiplex PCR, and TCRdb holds only the in-frame ones, with some missing. The sample consists of 61,000 or so clones, roughly 87% of them appearing once. V was clipped by 7 bases and J by 5 bases, with 18 bases between them. The CDR3 is 14 amino acids. Per germline, CDR1 SQVTM and CDR2 ANQGSEA. The TCR was taken from an adult with an advanced solid tumor such as melanoma, head and neck, liver or kidney cancer. Sample: CD4+ or CD8+ T cells sorted from blood, taken in a trial of the OX40 agonist ivuxolimab. The chain combines TRBV29-1 with TRBJ2-1, with D tentatively TRBD2 (7 bases). The CDR3 coding sequence is TGCAGCGCCCCAGGGAGGGGGGCGGACAATGAGCAGTTCTTC. This codes for CSAPGRGADNEQFF.